This entry concerns a single TCR beta chain. The target antigen is unknown. The CDR3 is cut off 3 residues early in the read; its end comes from the germline J gene. This specimen belongs to a study of T cells in women clearing cervical HPV infection. Study-level background: Case blood was drawn when the lesion was first found; control blood after infection became undetectable.

Study-wide results and caveats: A classifier using richness and V gene abundances reached an AUC of around 0.78.

Germline V CDR1 and CDR2: MDHEN, SYDVKM. This CDR3 contains 15 residues. Libraries were prepared by immunoSEQ multiplex PCR; TCRdb keeps only in-frame clonotypes and omits some of them. The sample is made up of about 36,000 clones, and the top ten hold around 3.5% of it. The TCR originated in a woman aged 18 to 75 with a cervical HPV16 infection that either progressed to CIN3+ or cleared (not recorded which). The material sequenced was blood buffy coat. This chain uses TRBV28 with TRBJ1-1, with 9 positions matching TRBD1. The CDR3 is CASSPQTGTGNEAFF. CDR3 DNA, as far as it was read: TGTGCCAGCAGTCCTCAGACCGGGACAGGGAACGAA.